Below are 14 T cell receptor beta chains sequenced from a single sample in a study of early T cells in non-severe SARS-CoV-2 infection. TCRdb re-analysed the 5' RACE reads in MiXCR, keeping a single row per CDR3 protein. The sample has about 44,000 distinct CDR3 sequences; around 6.5% are singletons. Sequencing used whole blood, obtained at baseline. These receptors all stem from an adult who was a healthcare worker with PCR-confirmed SARS-CoV-2 infection or an uninfected control (not recorded which).

This clonotype has a count of ten or more. The V and J genes are TRBV7-6 and TRBJ2-7; unclear D gene. The CDR3 runs 13 residues. In germline, CDR1 is SGHVS, CDR2 FNYEAQ. V was trimmed by 4 bases and J by 3 bases, leaving 10 bases between them. The CDR3 nucleotides are TGTGCCAGCAGCTACGGAGATTACTACGAGCAGTACTTC. Translation gives CASSYGDYYEQYF.

V and J are TRBV6-2 or TRBV6-3 and TRBJ1-1; D remains ambiguous. Germline V gene sequence: CDR1 MNHEY, CDR2 SVGEGT. There are 13 residues in the CDR3. V shed 4 bases and J shed 5 bases, with 11 bases lying between them. DNA for the CDR3: TGTGCCAGCAGTTCGGGTCCCCGAACTGAAGCTTTCTTT. As protein: CASSSGPRTEAFF.

The chain recombines TRBV14 with TRBJ1-1; a weak D match, TRBD1 (6 bases). Germline V gene lookup returns CDR1 SGHDN and CDR2 FVKESK. V dropped 6 bases and J dropped 8 bases, with 16 bases sitting between them. This CDR3 spans 13 amino acids. The CDR3 loop is CASSQGPGQEAFF. The CDR3 DNA sequence: TGTGCCAGCAGTCAGGGTCCAGGACAGGAAGCTTTCTTT.

This clonotype has ten or more counts. V and J are TRBV7-6 and TRBJ2-1; D is possibly TRBD1 (6 bases). V was trimmed by 2 bases and J by 8 bases, leaving 10 bases between them. Germline lookup yields CDR1 SGHVS and CDR2 FNYEAQ. The CDR3 runs 13 residues. The CDR3 region has the DNA TGTGCCAGCAGCTTAATGGGGGCCGATGAGCAGTTCTTC. As protein: CASSLMGADEQFF.

This clonotype was detected many times. The chain recombines TRBV7-6 with TRBJ1-5, with 9 bases fitting TRBD1. Looked up from germline, CDR1 is SGHVS and CDR2 is FNYEAQ. V lost 5 bases and J lost 5; bases outside the gene matches: 4. The CDR3 extends over 14 amino acids. CDR3 nucleotides: TGTGCCAGCAGCAAACAGGGGGCCGATCAGCCCCAGCATTTT. It is translated as CASSKQGADQPQHF.

This clonotype was detected many times. The chain uses TRBV29-1 and TRBJ2-5, with D possibly matching TRBD1 (5 bases). The V end was cut by 4 bases, the J end by 2 bases, with 11 bases between. This CDR3 comprises 13 residues. Germline CDR1 SQVTM, CDR2 ANQGSEA. Here the CDR3 DNA reads TGCAGCGTTGTCTCACGACAGCAAGAGACCCAGTACTTC. This encodes CSVVSRQQETQYF.

This clonotype was counted ten times or more. V usage is TRBV3-2 and J usage is TRBJ2-2. TRBV3-2 is a pseudogene locus. The CDR3 contains 14 residues. The CDR3 coding sequence is TGTGCCAGCAGCCAAGTCCGTGGCACCGGGGAGCTGTTTTTT. It translates to CASSQVRGTGELFF.

This clonotype was detected ten times or more. The chain couples TRBV7-2 to TRBJ2-5; no clear D gene. Germline V CDR1 and CDR2: SGHTA, FQGNSA. Trimming took off 2 bases at V and 5 bases at J, with 6 bases between the two ends. This CDR3 has 12 residues. The CDR3, as DNA: TGTGCCAGCAGCTTAAACAAGGAGACCCAGTACTTC. Translated: CASSLNKETQYF. The full variable domain, in which reference TRBV7-2 and TRBJ2-5 provide the parts outside the CDR3, is GAGVSQSPSNKVTEKGKDVELRCDPISGHTALYWYRQSLGQGLEFLIYFQGNSAPDKSGLPSDRFSAERTGGSVSTLTIQRTQQEDSAVYLCASSLNKETQYFGPGTRLLVL.

The sample holds many counts of this clonotype. This chain joins TRBV5-1 and TRBJ2-3, with 10 nucleotides matching TRBD1. Looked up from germline, CDR1 is SGHRS and CDR2 is YFSETQ. This CDR3 region has 13 residues. Trimming at V came to 5 bases and at J to 4 bases, leaving 1 base not matched to a gene. CDR3 in amino acids: CASRGTGADTQYF. The CDR3 nucleotides are TGCGCCAGCAGGGGGACAGGGGCAGATACGCAGTATTTT.

This clonotype has a count of ten or more. V and J are TRBV10-2 and TRBJ1-6, with D unclear. The CDR3 runs 15 residues. The V gene's germline CDR1 is WSHSY and CDR2 SAAADI. Trimming removed 7 bases from V and 7 bases from J, with 17 bases in between. The CDR3 region is CASTLLPGQNSPLHF. The CDR3 coding sequence is TGCGCCAGCACCCTACTCCCAGGCCAGAATTCACCCCTCCACTTT.

This clonotype was seen many times. The chain carries TRBV20-1 and TRBJ2-1, with a possible D match to TRBD1 (6 bases). Germline CDR1 and CDR2: DFQATT and SNEGSKA (reference sequence). This CDR3 has 15 residues. The ends were cut back, 6 bases at V and 5 bases at J, with 20 bases in the middle. CDR3 sequence reads: CSASGTIAYNNEQFF. CDR3 in DNA: TGCAGTGCGTCAGGGACAATAGCCTACAACAATGAGCAGTTCTTC.

In this sample, this clonotype turned up many times. The CDR3 loop is CASSQGLAGETGELFF. In DNA form, the CDR3 reads TGCGCCAGCAGCCAAGGGCTAGCGGGAGAAACCGGGGAGCTGTTTTTT. The rearrangement uses TRBV4-3 and TRBJ2-2; 10 positions match TRBD2. From germline, CDR1 is LGHNA and CDR2 YSLEER. This CDR3 contains 16 residues. Trimming cost V 1 base and J 5 bases; bases outside gene matches: 4.

Notes on this clonotype: A much larger clonotype is one base distant, so this may be a read error. V is TRBV20-1 and J is TRBJ2-5; tentatively, D is TRBD2 (5 bases). V gave up 3 bases and J gave up 0 bases, with 11 bases separating them. Germline lookup yields CDR1 DFQATT and CDR2 SNEGSKA (reference sequence). The CDR3 extends over 14 amino acids. CDR3 protein: CSASLSGDQETQYF. In DNA form, the CDR3 reads TGCAGTGCTAGTTTAAGCGGCGACCAAGAGACCCAGTACTTC.

This clonotype was detected ten times or more. This chain uses TRBV5-5 with TRBJ2-1, with 7 bases aligning to TRBD1. V lost 7 bases to trimming and J lost 1 base; unmatched junction nucleotides: 5. The germline V gene encodes CDR1 SGHKS and CDR2 YYEKEE (reference sequence). The CDR3 is 14 residues long. The CDR3 DNA reads as TGTGCCAGCGGGGACAGTTCGTCCTACAATGAGCAGTTCTTC. Translating gives CASGDSSSYNEQFF.